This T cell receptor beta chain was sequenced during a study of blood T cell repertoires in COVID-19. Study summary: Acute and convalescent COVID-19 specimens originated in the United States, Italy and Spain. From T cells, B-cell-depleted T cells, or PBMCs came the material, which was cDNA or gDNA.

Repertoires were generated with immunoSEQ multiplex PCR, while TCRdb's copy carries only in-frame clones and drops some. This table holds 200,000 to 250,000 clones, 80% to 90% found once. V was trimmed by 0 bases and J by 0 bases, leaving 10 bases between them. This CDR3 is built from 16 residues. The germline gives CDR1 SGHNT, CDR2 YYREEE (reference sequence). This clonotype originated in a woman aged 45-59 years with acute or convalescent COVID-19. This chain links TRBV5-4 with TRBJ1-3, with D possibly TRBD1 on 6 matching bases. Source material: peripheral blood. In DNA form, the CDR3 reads TGTGCCAGCAGCTTGGGCGGACAGCGCTCTGGAAACACCATATATTTT. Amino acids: CASSLGGQRSGNTIYF. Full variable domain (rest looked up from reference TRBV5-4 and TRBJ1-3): ETGVTQSPTHLIKTRGQQVTLRCSSQSGHNTVSWYQQALGQGPQFIFQYYREEENGRGNFPPRFSGLQFPNYSSELNVNALELDDSALYLCASSLGGQRSGNTIYFGEGSWLTVV.